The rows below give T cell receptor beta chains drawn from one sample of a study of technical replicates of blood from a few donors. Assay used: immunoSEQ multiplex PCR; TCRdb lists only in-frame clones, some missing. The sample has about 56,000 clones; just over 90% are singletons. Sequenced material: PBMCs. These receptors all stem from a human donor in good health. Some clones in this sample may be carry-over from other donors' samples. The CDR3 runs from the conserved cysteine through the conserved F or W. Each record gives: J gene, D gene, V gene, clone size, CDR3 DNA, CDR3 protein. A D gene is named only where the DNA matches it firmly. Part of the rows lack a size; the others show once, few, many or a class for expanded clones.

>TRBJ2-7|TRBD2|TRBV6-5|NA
TGTGCCAGCAGTTGGCTGGGGGGGAGTTCACCCTACGAGCAGTACTTC
CASSWLGGSSPYEQYF
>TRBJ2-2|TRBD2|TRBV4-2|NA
TGTGCCAGCAGCCAAGCCGGCGGGGGGACCGGGGAGCTGTTTTTT
CASSQAGGGTGELFF
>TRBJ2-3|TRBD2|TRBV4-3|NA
TGCGCCAGCAGCCCGCTAGCGGGAGACGTAGATACGCAGTATTTT
CASSPLAGDVDTQYF
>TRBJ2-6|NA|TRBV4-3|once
TGCGCCAGCAGCCGCGACAGAGTCTCTGGGGCCAACGTCCTGACTTTC
CASSRDRVSGANVLTF
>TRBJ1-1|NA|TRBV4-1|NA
TGCGCCAGCAGCCAAAGACCGGGATCGGAAGCTTTCTTT
CASSQRPGSEAFF
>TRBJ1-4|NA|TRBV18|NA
TGTGCCAGCTCACCACCGGGTGCGGCGGGGAATGAAAAACTGTTTTTT
CASSPPGAAGNEKLFF
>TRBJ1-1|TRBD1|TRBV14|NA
TGTGCCAGCAGCCAAGAAGGGCCGGACAGGAGGACTGAAGCTTTCTTT
CASSQEGPDRRTEAFF
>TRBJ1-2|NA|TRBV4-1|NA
TGCGCCAGCAGCCAGAGTCGGGTGGAGGGCTACACCTTC
CASSQSRVEGYTF
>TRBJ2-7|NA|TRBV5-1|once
TGCGCCAGCAGCTTGACACCCGGCCTGAACGGGGAGCAGTACTTC
CASSLTPGLNGEQYF
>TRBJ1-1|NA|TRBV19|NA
TGTGCCAGTAATCCCACCCCATCAGTGGCGGGCGGCACTGAAGCTTTCTTT
CASNPTPSVAGGTEAFF
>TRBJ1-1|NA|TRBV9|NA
TGTGCCAGCAGCACACCCCCTGAGGCCGAAGCTTTCTTT
CASSTPPEAEAFF
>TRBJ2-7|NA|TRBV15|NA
TGTGCCACCAGCAGTGATCGCCAGGGTTACTCCTACGAGCAGTACTTC
CATSSDRQGYSYEQYF
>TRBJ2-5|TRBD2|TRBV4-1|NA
TGCGCCAGCAGCCAAGTGGTGACTAGCGGGGGAAACCAAGAGACCCAGTACTTC
CASSQVVTSGGNQETQYF
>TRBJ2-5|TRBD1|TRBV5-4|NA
TGTGCCAGCAGCGGGAACCGGGACAGGTTGCAAGAGACCCAGTACTTC
CASSGNRDRLQETQYF
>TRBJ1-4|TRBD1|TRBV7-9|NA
TGTGCCAGCAGCCCGGACAGGGGGTCTGAAAAACTGTTTTTT
CASSPDRGSEKLFF
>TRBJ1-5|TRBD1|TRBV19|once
TGTGCCAGTAGTATAGAGGACAGGGGCGTACAGCCCCAGCATTTT
CASSIEDRGVQPQHF
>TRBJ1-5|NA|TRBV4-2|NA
TGTGCCAGCAGCCAAGATCGGGGACAGCCCCAGCATTTT
CASSQDRGQPQHF
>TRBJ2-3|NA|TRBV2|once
TGTGCCAGCAGTGATAGACGGGGACAAACAGATACGCAGTATTTT
CASSDRRGQTDTQYF
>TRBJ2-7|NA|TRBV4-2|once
TGTGCCAGCAGCCAAGAAGTTGCGGGGGAGCAGTACTTC
CASSQEVAGEQYF
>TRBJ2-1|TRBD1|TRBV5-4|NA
TGTGCCAGCAGCTTGAAGAGGACAGGGGGATACAATGAGCAGTTCTTC
CASSLKRTGGYNEQFF
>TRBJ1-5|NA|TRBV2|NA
TGTGCCAGCAGTGAATGGGGGGTGGATCAGCCCCAGCATTTT
CASSEWGVDQPQHF
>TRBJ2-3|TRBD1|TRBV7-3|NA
TGTGCCAGCAGCTGGCAGGGGGCCTCCACAGATACGCAGTATTTT
CASSWQGASTDTQYF
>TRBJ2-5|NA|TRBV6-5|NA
TGTGCCAGCAGTTACTTGGGGGCCGGGGAGACCCAGTACTTC
CASSYLGAGETQYF
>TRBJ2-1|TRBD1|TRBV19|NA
TGTGCCAGTAGCTGGGGGGGGACAGGGACCATCAATGAGCAGTTCTTC
CASSWGGTGTINEQFF
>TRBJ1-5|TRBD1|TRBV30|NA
TGTGCCTGGAGTGTTACAGGGGAGGTTTGGCCCCAGCATTTT
CAWSVTGEVWPQHF
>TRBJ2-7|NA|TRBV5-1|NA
TGCGCCAGCAGCTTGGCCTGGGGGCCTGGCGAGCAGTACTTC
CASSLAWGPGEQYF